The clone carrying this T cell receptor beta chain was counted only a few times. Its antigen is unknown. A much more abundant neighbour one base away suggests this may be a read error. Trimming cost V 2 bases and J 13 bases, with 17 bases left between them. CDR3 length equals 13 residues. Germline assignment: CDR1 MDHEN and CDR2 SYDVKM. This specimen comes from a study of blood T cells in healthy people across ages. Study findings and constraints: More naive CD4+ cells and higher diversity marked long-lived donors relative to aged donors.

Sample-barcoded 5' priming and a J-beta primer mix drove a second PCR of 7 to 11 cycles. TCRdb called the 5' RACE reads again in MiXCR, with one record for every CDR3 protein. The sample holds approximately 700,000 distinct CDR3 sequences, 32% seen once. The chain has TRBV28 and TRBJ2-5; D possibly corresponds to TRBD1 (5 bases). Material: blood. The TCR was taken from an elderly woman in good health. This CDR3 reads CASSLALRRQRYF. CDR3 in DNA: TGTGCCAGCAGTTTAGCTTTGAGGCGACAGCGGTACTTC.